These 6 T cell receptor beta chains came from one sample sequenced in a study of regulatory T cells in long-lasting Graves disease. Combining iRepertoire HTBI primers with Arm-PCR of CDR3 regions, the authors built TCR beta libraries. TCRdb reprocessed the multiplex PCR reads via MiXCR and lists one record per CDR3 protein. This sample yields 400,000 to 550,000 distinct CDR3 sequences, of which just under 15% are seen a single time; roughly 17% belongs to the top ten. Stated time point: newly diagnosed GD, antithyroid drugs for less than 3 months. RNA isolated from PBMCs was used to make the TCR library. Another study also made use of these data, one on T cells in Graves' hyperthyroidism and ophthalmopathy.

Sequencing was performed on peripheral blood mononuclear cells (PBMCs), taken at new diagnosis, from a patient treated with antithyroid drugs. The receptor source for this set is a woman in her 30s with Graves disease.

This clonotype occurred many times. The chain employs TRBV20-1 and TRBJ2-7; 10 nucleotides agree with TRBD1. In germline, CDR1 is DFQATT, CDR2 SNEGSKA (reference sequence). The CDR3 contains 18 residues. After removal of 5 bases from V and 5 bases from J, the junction contained 21 bases not matched to a gene. The CDR3 loop reads CSALGTKIGQGVFDEQYF. The CDR3 DNA reads as TGCAGTGCTCTCGGTACGAAAATAGGACAGGGGGTTTTCGACGAGCAGTACTTC.

This clonotype was seen repeatedly, ten times or more. The genes are TRBV20-1 and TRBJ2-3, with D possibly TRBD2 on 6 matching bases. This CDR3 region has 13 residues. CDR1 and CDR2 (germline): DFQATT, SNEGSKA (reference sequence). V was shortened by 3 bases and J by 3 bases, with 10 bases between the two germline ends. For the CDR3, the DNA is TGCAGTGCTAGGCAGCGGGTGACAGATACGCAGTATTTT. Translated: CSARQRVTDTQYF.

The CDR3 here is CASSFSSGSETQYF. In DNA, the CDR3 is TGTGCCAGCAGCTTCTCTAGCGGGAGTGAGACCCAGTACTTC. The rearrangement uses TRBV7-8 and TRBJ2-5, with TRBD2 matching over 10 bases. The CDR3 length is 14 residues. CDR1 SGHVS and CDR2 FQNEAQ come from the germline V gene. Trimming took 3 bases from V and 5 from J; bases not matched to a gene: 3.

The chain has TRBV6-6 and TRBJ2-3; D possibly uses TRBD1 or TRBD2 (6 bases each). This CDR3 spans 14 amino acids. Per the germline V gene, CDR1 is MNHNY and CDR2 is SVGAGI (reference sequence). Trimming stripped 3 bases from V and 3 bases from J, with 10 bases between. CDR3 residues: CASSYRGETDTQYF. The CDR3 DNA reads as TGTGCCAGCAGTTATAGGGGGGAGACAGATACGCAGTATTTT.

Many counts were recorded for this clonotype. The chain links TRBV30 to TRBJ2-5; no clear D gene. Trimming stripped 3 bases from V and 7 bases from J, with 12 bases between. Per germline, CDR1 GTSNPN and CDR2 SVGIG (reference sequence). This CDR3 spans 12 amino acids. For the CDR3, the DNA is TGTGCCTGGAGGAGCTGGCTAGGGACCCAGTACTTC. Translating gives CAWRSWLGTQYF. Full variable domain (missing parts from reference TRBV30 and TRBJ2-5): SQTIHQWPATLVQPVGSPLSLECTVEGTSNPNLYWYRQAAGRGLQLLFYSVGIGQISSEVPQNLSASRPQDRQFILSSKKLLLSDSGFYLCAWRSWLGTQYFGPGTRLLVL.

This clonotype has more than one count but fewer than ten. The chain combines TRBV25-1 with TRBJ2-7; D is uncertain. V was shortened by 3 bases and J by 7 bases, with 19 bases between the two germline ends. Germline V gene data show CDR1 as MGHDK and CDR2 as SYGVNS. The CDR3 loop spans 15 amino acids. The CDR3 loop is CASSDSPTLYVEQYF. The CDR3 nucleotides are TGTGCCAGCAGTGACTCACCAACCCTCTACGTGGAGCAGTACTTC.